A single sample gave rise to the 20 T cell receptor beta chains below, sequenced in a study of cytomegalovirus exposure and HLA in healthy donors. Primers: 60 Vbeta forward and 13 Jbeta reverse. Sequencing was performed with immunoSEQ multiplex PCR; in TCRdb, only in-frame clones are kept and a portion is missing. The table includes 110,000 to 150,000 clones, roughly three quarters detected once. Sequencing was carried out using PBMCs. The receptors shown here come from a male donor in good health and CMV-seronegative.

The chain employs TRBV7-9 and TRBJ1-1, with 7 nucleotides matching TRBD1. Germline V gene sequence: CDR1 SEHNR, CDR2 FQNEAQ (reference sequence). The CDR3 runs to 15 residues. Germline trimming cut 5 bases from V and 4 bases from J; bases unmatched to any gene: 10. This CDR3 is CASSQGGAGGTEAFF. The DNA for the CDR3 is TGTGCCAGCAGCCAGGGGGGCGCCGGGGGCACTGAAGCTTTCTTT.

The V call is TRBV18, the J call TRBJ2-7, with D perhaps matching TRBD1 (6 bases). The CDR3 totals 14 residues. Germline V gene lookup returns CDR1 KGHSH and CDR2 LQKENI. The ends were cut back, 2 bases at V and 5 bases at J, with 13 bases in the middle. The CDR3 bases are TGTGCCAGCTCACCATCCAGGGGCCCGGACGAGCAGTACTTC. Amino acids: CASSPSRGPDEQYF.

This clone has more than one count but fewer than ten. V is TRBV9 and J is TRBJ2-1; the match to TRBD2 covers 8 bases. The CDR3 spans 15 residues. The V gene's germline CDR1 is SGDLS and CDR2 YYNGEE. J gave up 1 base and V 2 bases, and 2 bases lay outside the gene matches. The CDR3: CASSVLAGSYNEQFF. CDR3 coding DNA: TGTGCCAGCAGCGTGCTAGCGGGTTCCTACAATGAGCAGTTCTTC.

The chain couples TRBV11-2 to TRBJ2-1; 8 positions match TRBD2. This CDR3 region has 16 residues. With 1 base clipped from V and 4 bases from J, the junction kept 6 bases outside the gene matches. Germline V gene data show CDR1 as SGHAT and CDR2 as FQNNGV. CDR3 region: CASSLVIAGRYNEQFF. The CDR3 DNA follows: TGTGCCAGCAGCTTAGTTATAGCGGGGAGATACAATGAGCAGTTCTTC.

The chain is built from TRBV5-6 and TRBJ1-2; the D gene is possibly TRBD1 (6 bases). There are 13 residues in the CDR3. CDR1 SGHDT and CDR2 YYEEEE come from the germline V gene. The V end lost 2 bases, the J end lost 8 bases, and 13 bases lay between the germline ends. CDR3 in amino acids: CASSFYQGRGYTF. The CDR3 DNA is TGTGCCAGCAGCTTTTATCAGGGGCGAGGCTACACCTTC. The whole variable domain, filled in from reference TRBV5-6 and TRBJ1-2, reads DAGVTQSPTHLIKTRGQQVTLRCSPKSGHDTVSWYQQALGQGPQFIFQYYEEEERQRGNFPDRFSGHQFPNYSSELNVNALLLGDSALYLCASSFYQGRGYTFGSGTRLTVV.

The rearrangement joins TRBV10-3 to TRBJ2-3; TRBD2 is a possible D gene (5 bases). CDR3 length: 15 amino acids. Germline V lookup: CDR1 ENHRY, CDR2 SYGVKD. V lost 3 bases, J lost 1 base, and 11 bases lay in between. CDR3 sequence (DNA): TGTGCCATCAGTGAACTAGAGGGTGGCACAGATACGCAGTATTTT. It codes for CAISELEGGTDTQYF.

The chain recombines TRBV6-5 with TRBJ1-2; 8 nucleotides agree with TRBD1. The germline CDR1 and CDR2 sequences are MNHEY and SVGAGI. V was pared by 0 bases and J by 3 bases, with 3 bases of the junction left unmatched. The CDR3 sequence is 15 residues long. CDR3 sequence (DNA): TGTGCCAGCAGTTACTCGAAACAGGGGGACTATGGCTACACCTTC. Its translation is CASSYSKQGDYGYTF.

The chain links TRBV5-4 to TRBJ1-5, with D perhaps matching TRBD1 (6 bases). Trimming removed 4 bases from V and 4 bases from J, with 9 bases in between. In germline, CDR1 is SGHNT, CDR2 YYREEE (reference sequence). The CDR3 runs 13 residues. CDR3 nucleotides: TGTGCCAGCAGCCGAGGACAGAATCAGCCCCAGCATTTT. Its translation: CASSRGQNQPQHF.

The chain combines TRBV6-1 with TRBJ2-3; 7 nucleotides agree with TRBD1. Germline V gene data show CDR1 as MNHNS and CDR2 as SASEGT. This CDR3 has 12 residues. J was trimmed by 4 bases and V by 9 bases; bases with no gene match: 4. CDR3 sequence reads: CASRQGSDTQYF. For the CDR3, the DNA is TGTGCCAGTCGACAGGGCTCAGATACGCAGTATTTT.

The V and J genes are TRBV28 and TRBJ2-1, with 10 bases aligning to TRBD1. V shed 7 bases and J 5 bases; nucleotides not matched to a gene: 8. The CDR3 length is 15 residues. Germline V gene data show CDR1 as MDHEN and CDR2 as SYDVKM. Here the CDR3 reads CASNSAGQGHNEQFF. CDR3 sequence (DNA): TGTGCCAGCAACTCAGCGGGACAGGGGCACAATGAGCAGTTCTTC. The full variable domain, its missing parts supplied by reference TRBV28 and TRBJ2-1, is DVKVTQSSRYLVKRTGEKVFLECVQDMDHENMFWYRQDPGLGLRLIYFSYDVKMKEKGDIPEGYSVSREKKERFSLILESASTNQTSMYLCASNSAGQGHNEQFFGPGTRLTVL.

V is TRBV7-2 and J is TRBJ1-2, with D possibly matching TRBD1 (6 bases). There are 16 residues in the CDR3. The V gene lost 0 bases and the J gene lost 2 bases, with 13 bases spanning the gap. The germline V gene has CDR1 SGHTA and CDR2 FQGNSA. CDR3 sequence reads: CASSLAQGPYNYGYTF. CDR3 nucleotides: TGTGCCAGCAGCTTAGCACAGGGACCCTACAACTATGGCTACACCTTC.

The rearrangement uses TRBV4-3 and TRBJ2-6, with a possible D match to TRBD2 (7 bases). Trimming took 3 bases from V and 5 from J, leaving 14 bases between them. The germline gives CDR1 LGHNA, CDR2 YSLEER. The CDR3 spans 16 residues. The CDR3, as DNA: TGCGCCAGCAGCCAGGGGAGGGGGGTCTGGGCCAACGTCCTGACTTTC. Protein product: CASSQGRGVWANVLTF.

About this clone itself: No conserved phenylalanine or tryptophan ends this CDR3, so it is likely a read error. The chain recombines TRBV2 with TRBJ1-2, with 7 bases lining up with TRBD1. The germline V gene has CDR1 SNHLY and CDR2 FYNNEI. The CDR3 covers 14 residues. V lost 4 bases to trimming and J lost 8 bases; unmatched junction nucleotides: 10. The CDR3 sequence is CASSVGQARVGYTL. The DNA of the CDR3 is TGTGCCAGCAGTGTCGGACAGGCTAGGGTAGGCTACACCCTC.

V gene TRBV4-3 combines with J gene TRBJ2-5; D gene unclear. The V end was cut by 4 bases, the J end by 1 base, with 7 bases between. The CDR3 is 13 residues long. Germline CDR1 and CDR2: LGHNA and YSLEER. CDR3 sequence (DNA): TGCGCCAGCAGCCCTAGGTTCCAAGAGACCCAGTACTTC. Its protein is CASSPRFQETQYF.

This chain links TRBV19 with TRBJ1-2; D is possibly TRBD1 (6 bases). V was cut by 3 bases and J by 4 bases, with 9 bases left in between. The V gene's germline CDR1 is LNHDA and CDR2 SQIVND (reference sequence). The CDR3 is made up of 13 amino acids. As DNA, the CDR3 is TGTGCCAGTAGTATGATGGGGGCCTATGGCTACACCTTC. It specifies CASSMMGAYGYTF.

The genes are TRBV15 and TRBJ1-1; perhaps TRBD1 as D (5 bases). Per germline, CDR1 LNHNV and CDR2 YYDKDF (reference sequence). The CDR3 runs to 15 residues. V lost 6 bases, J lost 2 bases, and 16 bases lay in between. The CDR3: CATSTYWGENTEAFF. The DNA for the CDR3 is TGTGCCACCAGTACATACTGGGGGGAAAACACTGAAGCTTTCTTT. The full variable domain, with the rest looked up from reference TRBV15 and TRBJ1-1, is DAMVIQNPRYQVTQFGKPVTLSCSQTLNHNVMYWYQQKSSQAPKLLFHYYDKDFNNEADTPDNFQSRRPNTSFCFLDIRSPGLGDTAMYLCATSTYWGENTEAFFGQGTRLTVV.

The chain has TRBV7-9 and TRBJ1-1; D call uncertain. CDR1 and CDR2 (germline): SEHNR, FQNEAQ (reference sequence). V dropped 2 bases and J dropped 6 bases, with 13 bases sitting between them. This CDR3 has 14 residues. DNA of the CDR3: TGTGCCAGCAGCTTACTAATTCTGACTCCTGAAGCTTTCTTT. Protein: CASSLLILTPEAFF.

This clone showed up just once. The rearrangement links TRBV2 to TRBJ1-2; no firm D call. Trimming stripped 7 bases from V and 0 bases from J, with 6 bases between. Germline lookup yields CDR1 SNHLY and CDR2 FYNNEI. The CDR3 spans 12 residues. The CDR3 sequence: CASTTSNYGYTF. CDR3 sequence (DNA): TGTGCCAGCACAACTTCTAACTATGGCTACACCTTC.

The V and J genes are TRBV7-2 and TRBJ2-2; 11 positions agree with TRBD2. Unmatched junction bases numbered 6, after V lost 2 bases and J lost 7 bases. CDR1 and CDR2 from the germline V gene are SGHTA and FQGNSA. The CDR3 covers 16 residues. CDR3 coding DNA: TGTGCCAGCAGCTTAACTAGCGGGGGCCGAGGCGGGGAGCTGTTTTTT. Residues: CASSLTSGGRGGELFF.

The chain combines TRBV5-1 with TRBJ2-7, with 7 bases matching TRBD1. V lost 4 bases, J lost 0 bases, and 10 bases stayed unmatched. This CDR3 is built from 16 residues. Germline CDR1 SGHRS, CDR2 YFSETQ. Here the CDR3 reads CASSQPDREGSYEQYF. The CDR3 coding sequence is TGCGCCAGCAGCCAGCCTGACAGGGAAGGCTCCTACGAGCAGTACTTC.